This T cell receptor (beta chain) was identified in a study of regulatory T cells in long-lasting Graves disease. This clonotype was detected once. Time point denoted: newly diagnosed GD, antithyroid drugs for less than 3 months. The TCR library was made from RNA extracted from PBMCs. With iRepertoire HTBI primers and Arm-PCR of CDR3 regions, TCR beta libraries were built. One entry per CDR3 protein, called by TCRdb with MiXCR from the multiplex PCR reads. The repertoire holds 550,000 to 700,000 distinct CDR3 sequences, roughly a sixth seen once, with more than 10% in the top ten. The CDR3 extends over 15 amino acids. Trimming took 0 bases from V and 4 from J, leaving 15 bases between them. Per the germline V gene, CDR1 is GTSNPN and CDR2 is SVGIG (reference sequence). These sequences were also reported in another study, on T cells in Graves' hyperthyroidism and ophthalmopathy. That work adds: First-round RT-PCR targeting the TCR CDR3 was performed with the HTBI primer set.

This sequence was found in a man aged 18-30 years with Graves disease. The chain recombines TRBV30 with TRBJ2-5, with a possible D match to TRBD2 (6 bases). Material: peripheral blood mononuclear cells (PBMCs), obtained at new diagnosis, from a patient treated with antithyroid drugs. The DNA of the CDR3 is TGTGCCTGGAGTGTAGGGCAGGTGGGGGGAGAGACCCAGTACTTC. The encoded protein is CAWSVGQVGGETQYF.